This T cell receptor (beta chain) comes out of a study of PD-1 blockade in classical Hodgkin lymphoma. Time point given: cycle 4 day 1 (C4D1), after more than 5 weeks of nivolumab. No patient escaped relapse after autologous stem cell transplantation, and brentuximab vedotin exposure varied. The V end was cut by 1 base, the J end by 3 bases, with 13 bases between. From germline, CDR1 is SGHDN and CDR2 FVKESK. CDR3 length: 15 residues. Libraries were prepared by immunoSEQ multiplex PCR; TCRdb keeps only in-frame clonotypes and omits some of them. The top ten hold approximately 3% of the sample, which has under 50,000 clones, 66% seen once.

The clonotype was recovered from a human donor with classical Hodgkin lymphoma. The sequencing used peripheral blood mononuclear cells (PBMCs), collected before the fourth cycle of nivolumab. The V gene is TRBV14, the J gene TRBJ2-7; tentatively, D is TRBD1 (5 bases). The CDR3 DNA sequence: TGTGCCAGCAGCCAAGGGACATCGAGGTTCTACGAGCAGTACTTC. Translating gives CASSQGTSRFYEQYF. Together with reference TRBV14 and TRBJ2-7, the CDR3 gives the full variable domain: EAGVTQFPSHSVIEKGQTVTLRCDPISGHDNLYWYRRVMGKEIKFLLHFVKESKQDESGMPNNRFLAERTGGTYSTLKVQPAELEDSGVYFCASSQGTSRFYEQYFGPGTRLTVT.